The sequence of this T cell receptor beta chain was determined in a study of post-analysis software for immune sequencing data. Whole-study results and caveats: Controls showed significantly higher normalized Chao1 diversity than did multiple sclerosis patients. TRBV5-6, TRBV5-1 and TRBV20-1 were among five TRBV segments more frequent in patients than controls.

As concerns this clonotype: Its antigen is currently unknown.

Built from TCR beta cDNA, the libraries had unique molecular identifiers in them. A population of about 0.95 to 10 million T cells gave rise to 450,000 to 500,000 cDNA molecules. A single record per CDR3 protein comes from TCRdb applying MiXCR to the PCR reads. The table records approximately 630,000 distinct CDR3 sequences, 55% to 60% of them present only once. Germline V gives CDR1 MGHDK, CDR2 SYGVNS. The CDR3 is 16 amino acids. The germline V and J ends were trimmed by 3 bases and 10 bases, with 19 bases remaining between them. This chain links TRBV25-1 with TRBJ1-6; D is unclear. Material for sequencing was blood. The sequence was collected from a girl aged 2-10 years with multiple sclerosis. CDR3 nucleotides: TGTGCCAGCAGTGATCGGTGGGTGGCAGGAGTGTCACCCCTCCACTTT. Its protein is CASSDRWVAGVSPLHF.